A selection of T cell receptor beta chains follows, all from one sample in a study of CXCR3-negative and CXCR3-positive naive CD8 T cells. TCRdb re-called the 5' RACE reads and catalogs CDR3 proteins one per entry, DNA excluded. The sample spans 100,000 to 150,000 distinct CDR3 sequences; the ten largest clones claim 0.4% to 0.5%. Material for sequencing was naive CXCR3+ CD8+ T cells from blood. These receptors were collected from a human donor in good health. Some clones in this sample may be carry-over from other donors' samples. Both conserved end residues are part of each CDR3. The order of the fields is CDR3 length, V gene, J gene, CDR3 protein.

17	TRBV29-1	TRBJ2-1	CSVDLFAGASSYNEQFF
15	TRBV11-3	TRBJ2-1	CASRPSGASYNEQFF
19	TRBV12-3/TRBV12-4	TRBJ1-5	CASNFAGTGFYVGNQPQHF
14	TRBV25-1	TRBJ1-1	CASRPDREGTEAFF
17	TRBV7-2	TRBJ2-2	CASSFFLTGGPNGELFF
14	TRBV15	TRBJ2-7	CATAQYRGSYEQYF
13	TRBV29-1	TRBJ1-1	CSVISPVNTEAFF
16	TRBV14	TRBJ2-3	CASSQPSGRTTDTQYF
16	TRBV6-6	TRBJ2-1	CASTPGTGGPYNEQFF
14	TRBV7-9	TRBJ1-1	CARGQLGLNTEAFF
17	TRBV11-2	TRBJ1-1	CASSLDRMGGANTEAFF
15	TRBV6-5	TRBJ2-1	CASSYSESSYNEQFF
14	TRBV28	TRBJ1-6	CASSLTGDNSPLHF
13	TRBV27	TRBJ2-7	CASSFAGGYEQYF
13	TRBV6-5	TRBJ1-1	CASSYSESTEAFF
18	TRBV5-1	TRBJ2-1	CASSLASPSGGPHNEQFF
15	TRBV12-3/TRBV12-4	TRBJ2-1	CASARRGPSYNEQFF
16	TRBV5-1	TRBJ2-2	CASSPRTGQNTGELFF
14	TRBV9	TRBJ2-7	CASSVGQGNYEQYF
17	TRBV11-1	TRBJ2-7	CASSLARGTGTTYEQYF
12	TRBV15	TRBJ2-3	CATSRVGDTQYF
15	TRBV7-9	TRBJ1-1	CASSLGQGWNTEAFF
19	TRBV5-1	TRBJ1-2	CASQPYISTQLRSNYGYTF
13	TRBV11-3	TRBJ2-3	CASSGRWADTQYF
13	TRBV7-6	TRBJ1-1	CASSRGRNTEAFF
14	TRBV20-1	TRBJ2-5	CSARSSTGEETQYF
14	TRBV10-1	TRBJ1-5	CASSDRGVGQPRHF
18	TRBV4-1	TRBJ2-5	CASSQDKTGTGAQETQYF
12	TRBV29-1	TRBJ2-7	CSVEEPNYEQYF
15	TRBV7-9	TRBJ2-3	CASSLVAGDTDTQYF
18	TRBV15	TRBJ2-6	CATSRDGIGYSGANVLTF
19	TRBV28	TRBJ2-7	CASSPSQRTVVFGSYEQYF
14	TRBV28	TRBJ2-4	CASSLGLAKNIQYF
14	TRBV3-1	TRBJ1-2	CASSPRDRLYGYTF
15	TRBV2	TRBJ2-7	CASSDPRLAGAEQYF
13	TRBV30	TRBJ2-5	CAWSVGWIETQYF
14	TRBV7-2	TRBJ1-1	CARGPGQGNTEAFF
13	TRBV6-1	TRBJ1-1	CASSYNTGAEAFF
15	TRBV12-3/TRBV12-4	TRBJ2-1	CASSFPAGVHNEQFF
18	TRBV6-2/TRBV6-3	TRBJ2-7	CASSYSLLGLAGAYEQYF
16	TRBV5-6	TRBJ2-6	CASSLVGGTGANVLTF
13	TRBV29-1	TRBJ2-5	CSEGLAGEETQYF
15	TRBV4-1	TRBJ2-1	CASSQYEGEYNEQFF
14	TRBV4-3	TRBJ2-1	CASSQDGLAGGEFF